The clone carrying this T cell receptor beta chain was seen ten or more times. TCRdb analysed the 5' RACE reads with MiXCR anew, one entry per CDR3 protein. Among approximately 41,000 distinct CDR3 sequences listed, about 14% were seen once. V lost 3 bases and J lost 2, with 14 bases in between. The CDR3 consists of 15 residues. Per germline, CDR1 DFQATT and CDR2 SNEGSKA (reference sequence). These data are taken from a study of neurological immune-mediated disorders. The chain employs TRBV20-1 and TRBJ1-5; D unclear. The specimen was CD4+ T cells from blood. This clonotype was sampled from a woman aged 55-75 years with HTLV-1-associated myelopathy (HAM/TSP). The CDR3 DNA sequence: TGCAGTGCTAGCCGCGGGCCGAGTGGCAATCAGCCCCAGCATTTT. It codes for CSASRGPSGNQPQHF.